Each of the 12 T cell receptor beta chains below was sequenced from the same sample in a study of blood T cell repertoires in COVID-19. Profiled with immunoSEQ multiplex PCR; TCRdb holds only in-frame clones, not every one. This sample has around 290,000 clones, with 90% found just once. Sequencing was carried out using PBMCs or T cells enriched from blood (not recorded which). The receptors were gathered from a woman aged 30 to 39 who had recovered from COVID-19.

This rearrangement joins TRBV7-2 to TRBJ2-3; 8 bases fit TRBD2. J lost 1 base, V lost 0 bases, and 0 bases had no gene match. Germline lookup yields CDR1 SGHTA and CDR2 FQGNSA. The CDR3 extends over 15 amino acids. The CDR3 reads CASSLASGGTDTQYF. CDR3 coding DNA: TGTGCCAGCAGCTTAGCTAGCGGGGGCACAGATACGCAGTATTTT. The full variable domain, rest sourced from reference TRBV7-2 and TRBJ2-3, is GAGVSQSPSNKVTEKGKDVELRCDPISGHTALYWYRQSLGQGLEFLIYFQGNSAPDKSGLPSDRFSAERTGGSVSTLTIQRTQQEDSAVYLCASSLASGGTDTQYFGPGTRLTVL.

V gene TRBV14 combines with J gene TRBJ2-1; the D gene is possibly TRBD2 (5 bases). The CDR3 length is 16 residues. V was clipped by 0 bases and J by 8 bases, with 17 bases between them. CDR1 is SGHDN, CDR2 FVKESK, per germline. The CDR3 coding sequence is TGTGCCAGCAGCCAAGACCTCCCAGCGGTAGGCGATGAGCAGTTCTTC. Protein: CASSQDLPAVGDEQFF.

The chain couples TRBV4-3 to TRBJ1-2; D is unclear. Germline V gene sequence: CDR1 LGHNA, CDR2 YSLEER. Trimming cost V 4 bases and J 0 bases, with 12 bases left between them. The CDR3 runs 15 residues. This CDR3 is CASSLVGGPNYGYTF. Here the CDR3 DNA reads TGCGCCAGCAGCCTAGTAGGAGGCCCTAACTATGGCTACACCTTC.

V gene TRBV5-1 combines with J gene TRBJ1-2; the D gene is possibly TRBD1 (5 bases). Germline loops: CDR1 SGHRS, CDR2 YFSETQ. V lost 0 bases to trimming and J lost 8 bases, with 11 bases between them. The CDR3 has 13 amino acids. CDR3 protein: CASSLEGAEGYTF. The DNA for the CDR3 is TGCGCCAGCAGCTTGGAAGGGGCTGAGGGCTACACCTTC.

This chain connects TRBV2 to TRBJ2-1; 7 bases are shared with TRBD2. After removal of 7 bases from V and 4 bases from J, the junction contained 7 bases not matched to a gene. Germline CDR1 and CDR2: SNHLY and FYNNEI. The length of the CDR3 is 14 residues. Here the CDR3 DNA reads TGTGCCAGCACTCGGGCTAGCGGTTACAATGAGCAGTTCTTC. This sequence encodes CASTRASGYNEQFF.

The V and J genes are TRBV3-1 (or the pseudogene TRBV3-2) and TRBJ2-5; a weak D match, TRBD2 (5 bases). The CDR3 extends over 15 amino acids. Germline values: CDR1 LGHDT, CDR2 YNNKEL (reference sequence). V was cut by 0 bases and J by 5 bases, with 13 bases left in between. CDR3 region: CASSQDTIGGETQYF. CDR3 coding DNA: TGTGCCAGCAGCCAAGATACGATAGGAGGCGAGACCCAGTACTTC.

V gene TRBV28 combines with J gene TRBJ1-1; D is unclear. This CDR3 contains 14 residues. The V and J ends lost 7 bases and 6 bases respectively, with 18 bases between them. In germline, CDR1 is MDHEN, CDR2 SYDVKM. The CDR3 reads CASTDSTAVPEAFF. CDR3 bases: TGTGCCAGCACCGACTCGACGGCAGTCCCTGAAGCTTTCTTT. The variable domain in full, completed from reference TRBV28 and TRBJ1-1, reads DVKVTQSSRYLVKRTGEKVFLECVQDMDHENMFWYRQDPGLGLRLIYFSYDVKMKEKGDIPEGYSVSREKKERFSLILESASTNQTSMYLCASTDSTAVPEAFFGQGTRLTVV.

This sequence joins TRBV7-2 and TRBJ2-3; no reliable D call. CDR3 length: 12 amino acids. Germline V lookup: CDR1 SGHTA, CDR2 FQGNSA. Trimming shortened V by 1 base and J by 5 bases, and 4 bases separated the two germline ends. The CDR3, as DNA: TGTGCCAGCAGCTTAGTAGTAGATACGCAGTATTTT. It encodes CASSLVVDTQYF. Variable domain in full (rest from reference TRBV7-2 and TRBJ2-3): GAGVSQSPSNKVTEKGKDVELRCDPISGHTALYWYRQSLGQGLEFLIYFQGNSAPDKSGLPSDRFSAERTGGSVSTLTIQRTQQEDSAVYLCASSLVVDTQYFGPGTRLTVL.

As DNA, the CDR3 is TGTGCCAGCAGCGAGGACAGGGGATTTTACAATGAGCAGTTCTTC. Translation gives CASSEDRGFYNEQFF. The rearrangement links TRBV14 to TRBJ2-1, with TRBD1 identical over 9 bases. Germline V gene sequence: CDR1 SGHDN, CDR2 FVKESK. The CDR3 runs 15 residues. Trimming cost V 5 bases and J 4 bases; bases outside gene matches: 6.

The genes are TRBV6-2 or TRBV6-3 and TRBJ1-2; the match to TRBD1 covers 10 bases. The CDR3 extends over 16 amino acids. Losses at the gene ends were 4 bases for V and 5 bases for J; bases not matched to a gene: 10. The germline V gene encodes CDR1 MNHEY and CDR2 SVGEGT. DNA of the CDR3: TGTGCCAGCAGTTCCGGGACAGGGGCGTATGGGTATGGCTACACCTTC. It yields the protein CASSSGTGAYGYGYTF.

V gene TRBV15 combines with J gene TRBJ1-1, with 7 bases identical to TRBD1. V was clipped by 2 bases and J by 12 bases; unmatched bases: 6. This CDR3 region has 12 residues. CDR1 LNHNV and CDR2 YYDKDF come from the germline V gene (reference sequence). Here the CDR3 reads CATSRRDRAPFF. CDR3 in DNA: TGTGCCACCAGCAGAAGAGACAGGGCGCCTTTCTTT.

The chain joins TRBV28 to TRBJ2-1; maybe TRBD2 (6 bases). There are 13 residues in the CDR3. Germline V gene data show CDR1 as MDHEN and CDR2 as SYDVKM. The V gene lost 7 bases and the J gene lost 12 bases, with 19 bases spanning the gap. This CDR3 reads CASINWDLGRQFF. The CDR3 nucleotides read TGTGCCAGCATTAACTGGGATCTCGGGAGGCAGTTCTTC.